These 32 T cell receptor beta chains were sequenced from one sample in a study of blood T cell repertoires in COVID-19 (dated by TCRdb to 2018 to 2021). The protocol used for the library was the immunoSEQ multiplex PCR assay. This immuneACCESS table, as held by TCRdb, lists in-frame sequences with V and J called but not all clones. Of the missing ones, under half trace to an unresolved V gene in checked studies; the others have no known cause. This sample gives about 95,000 clones in total; roughly 79% of them show up just once. The top ten hold around 5% of the sample. Material for sequencing was peripheral blood. Every receptor here comes from an elderly man with COVID-19, enrolled during active disease.

This rearrangement joins TRBV7-8 to TRBJ1-5; 7 bases line up with TRBD1. After removal of 5 bases from V and 5 bases from J, the junction contained 6 bases not matched to a gene. The length of the CDR3 is 14 residues. The germline V gene encodes CDR1 SGHVS and CDR2 FQNEAQ. CDR3 nucleotide sequence: TGTGCCAGCAGCGATTGGGGGACAGATCAGCCCCAGCATTTT. Amino acids: CASSDWGTDQPQHF.

The chain carries TRBV10-2 and TRBJ1-1, with D uncertain. The CDR3 sequence is 14 residues long. V lost 4 bases and J lost 1, with 10 bases in between. The germline V gene encodes CDR1 WSHSY and CDR2 SAAADI. The CDR3 here is CASSGREPNTEAFF. The CDR3 bases are TGCGCCAGCAGTGGCCGGGAGCCGAACACTGAAGCTTTCTTT.

The J gene is TRBJ1-1, the V gene TRBV9; possibly TRBD1 for D (6 bases). The germline CDR1 and CDR2 sequences are SGDLS and YYNGEE. Deletions cut 3 bases from V and 7 bases from J, with 19 bases between. CDR3 length: 15 residues. The CDR3 reads CASSAGPDSRYEAFF. CDR3 nucleotides: TGTGCCAGCAGCGCTGGCCCGGACAGCCGATATGAAGCTTTCTTT.

This chain uses TRBV24-1 with TRBJ1-5, with D perhaps TRBD1 (6 bases). From germline, CDR1 is KGHDR and CDR2 SFDVKD. The V end was cut by 5 bases, the J end by 2 bases, with 12 bases between. This CDR3 comprises 15 residues. This CDR3 reads CATSGAGEGNQPQHF. The DNA of the CDR3 is TGTGCCACCAGTGGGGCAGGGGAAGGCAATCAGCCCCAGCATTTT.

This clone has a single count. The CDR3 sequence: CASSGWTRDTDTQYF. The CDR3 DNA reads TGTGCCAGCAGCGGCTGGACTCGAGACACAGATACGCAGTATTTT. V gene TRBV5-6 combines with J gene TRBJ2-3; TRBD2 might be the D (5 bases). CDR3 size: 15 residues. The V end was cut by 4 bases, the J end by 2 bases, with 14 bases between. Looked up from germline, CDR1 is SGHDT and CDR2 is YYEEEE.

The chain has TRBV10-3 and TRBJ1-3; 9 positions match TRBD1. In germline, CDR1 is ENHRY, CDR2 SYGVKD. With V trimmed by 6 bases and J by 6 bases, 6 bases remained unmatched. There are 14 residues in the CDR3. CDR3 loop: CAIRGTGSSNTIYF. The DNA for the CDR3 is TGTGCCATCAGGGGGACAGGGTCATCAAACACCATATATTTT.

The chain joins TRBV7-8 to TRBJ2-1; 10 bases fit TRBD2. The CDR3 covers 16 residues. The germline V gene has CDR1 SGHVS and CDR2 FQNEAQ. V shed 1 base and J 7 bases; nucleotides not matched to a gene: 7. The CDR3 loop is CASSLGLAGAGNEQFF. In nucleotides, the CDR3 is TGTGCCAGCAGCTTAGGTCTAGCGGGAGCGGGGAATGAGCAGTTCTTC.

This clone was counted once. The chain links TRBV29-1 to TRBJ1-3, with no clear D. The CDR3 has 16 amino acids. The V end lost 6 bases, the J end lost 0 bases, and 18 bases lay between the germline ends. CDR1 and CDR2 (germline): SQVTM, ANQGSEA. The CDR3 here is CSVAYGRYDSGNTIYF. Written as DNA, the CDR3 is TGCAGCGTCGCATATGGGAGGTATGACTCTGGAAACACCATATATTTT.

The chain recombines TRBV6-5 with TRBJ2-7; 8 nucleotides agree with TRBD1. Germline V CDR1 and CDR2: MNHEY, SVGAGI. The CDR3 contains 12 residues. V lost 6 bases, J lost 6 bases, and 4 bases stayed unmatched. The CDR3 loop is CASRAGGPEQYF. CDR3 nucleotide sequence: TGTGCCAGCAGGGCAGGGGGCCCCGAGCAGTACTTC.

The rearrangement links TRBV6-5 to TRBJ2-7; 9 nucleotides agree with TRBD1. CDR1 is MNHEY, CDR2 SVGAGI, per germline. The CDR3 has 13 residues. V lost 9 bases to trimming and J lost 6 bases; unmatched junction nucleotides: 9. CDR3 sequence reads: CASSTGQGTEQYF. CDR3 DNA sequence: TGTGCCAGTTCCACGGGACAGGGCACCGAGCAGTACTTC.

This chain uses TRBV10-3 with TRBJ1-3; D gene uncertain. Trimming removed 10 bases from V and 0 bases from J, with 13 bases in between. Germline lookup yields CDR1 ENHRY and CDR2 SYGVKD. There are 14 residues in the CDR3. The chain's CDR3 is CATAGSPSGNTIYF. CDR3 DNA sequence: TGTGCCACGGCAGGTTCCCCCTCTGGAAACACCATATATTTT.

The chain combines TRBV19 with TRBJ1-1, with D possibly TRBD1 on 6 matching bases. Between the trimmed V and J ends, which lost 3 bases and 2 bases, there was a span of 13 bases. The V gene's germline CDR1 is LNHDA and CDR2 SQIVND (reference sequence). The CDR3 is 15 amino acids. The CDR3 region has the DNA TGTGCCAGTAGTATTCGGGGGGCTCCAAACACTGAAGCTTTCTTT. Protein: CASSIRGAPNTEAFF.

The chain has TRBV6-6 and TRBJ2-3; D is undetermined. Germline V CDR1 and CDR2: MNHNY, SVGAGI (reference sequence). The CDR3 length is 14 residues. Trimming removed 0 bases from V and 3 bases from J, with 7 bases in between. The CDR3, as DNA: TGTGCCAGCAGTTACTCGAGAGTGACAGATACGCAGTATTTT. This encodes CASSYSRVTDTQYF.

The chain has TRBV15 and TRBJ1-6; 7 bases line up with TRBD1. This CDR3 region has 15 residues. Unmatched junction bases numbered 5, after V lost 2 bases and J lost 7 bases. The germline CDR1 and CDR2 sequences are LNHNV and YYDKDF (reference sequence). In DNA, the CDR3 is TGTGCCACCAGCAGAAGGGACAGAATAAATTCACCCCTCCACTTT. It encodes CATSRRDRINSPLHF.

The CDR3 nucleotides read TGTGCCAGCAGCGGGACAGGGCACAATCAGCCCCAGCATTTT. It codes for CASSGTGHNQPQHF. The V and J genes are TRBV7-9 and TRBJ1-5, with TRBD1 matching 9 bases. CDR1 and CDR2 from the germline V gene are SEHNR and FQNEAQ (reference sequence). This CDR3 is 14 amino acids long. With 5 bases clipped from V and 3 bases from J, the junction kept 2 bases outside the gene matches.

The rearrangement joins TRBV28 to TRBJ1-5; 9 nucleotides match TRBD1. The CDR3 runs to 12 residues. Germline trimming cut 6 bases from V and 9 bases from J; bases unmatched to any gene: 3. The germline V gene encodes CDR1 MDHEN and CDR2 SYDVKM. CDR3 amino acids: CASRTGGRPQHF. The CDR3 bases are TGTGCCAGCAGGACAGGGGGACGGCCCCAGCATTTT. The full variable domain, with the rest looked up from reference TRBV28 and TRBJ1-5, is DVKVTQSSRYLVKRTGEKVFLECVQDMDHENMFWYRQDPGLGLRLIYFSYDVKMKEKGDIPEGYSVSREKKERFSLILESASTNQTSMYLCASRTGGRPQHFGDGTRLSIL.

Regarding this clone: At the DNA level, this CDR3 is encoded by other sequences in the same sample as well. The gene calls are TRBV27 and TRBJ1-5; weak D call: TRBD1 (5 bases). Trimming stripped 5 bases from V and 0 bases from J, with 8 bases between. CDR3 length: 14 amino acids. Germline CDR1 MNHEY, CDR2 SMNVEV (reference sequence). The CDR3 here is CASSSQGSNQPQHF. In DNA form, the CDR3 reads TGTGCCAGCAGTAGTCAGGGTAGCAATCAGCCCCAGCATTTT.

This chain connects TRBV5-1 to TRBJ1-1; TRBD1 aligns across 7 bases. Germline loops: CDR1 SGHRS, CDR2 YFSETQ. The CDR3 consists of 15 residues. V was clipped by 4 bases and J by 0 bases; unmatched bases: 6. As DNA, the CDR3 is TGCGCCAGCAGCGGCGGGACAGTAGTGAACACTGAAGCTTTCTTT. This translates into CASSGGTVVNTEAFF.

This chain connects TRBV11-3 to TRBJ2-5; 7 nucleotides line up with TRBD1. The germline V gene encodes CDR1 SGHNT and CDR2 YENEEA. The V gene end was trimmed by 5 bases and the J gene end by 1 base; junction bases not matched to a gene: 1. This CDR3 has 13 amino acids. CDR3 in DNA: TGTGCCAGCAGCCGGACAGGCCAAGAGACCCAGTACTTC. As protein: CASSRTGQETQYF. Filled out from reference TRBV11-3 and TRBJ2-5, the complete variable domain reads EAGVVQSPRYKIIEKKQPVAFWCNPISGHNTLYWYLQNLGQGPELLIRYENEEAVDDSQLPKDRFSAERLKGVDSTLKIQPAELGDSAVYLCASSRTGQETQYFGPGTRLLVL.

V gene TRBV28 combines with J gene TRBJ1-2; 8 bases map to TRBD1. J gave up 3 bases and V 6 bases, and 6 bases lay outside the gene matches. The germline V gene encodes CDR1 MDHEN and CDR2 SYDVKM. CDR3 length: 14 residues. The CDR3 bases are TGTGCCAGCAGAGAGGCAGGGGGCCACTATGGCTACACCTTC. Its translation is CASREAGGHYGYTF.

The chain is built from TRBV7-7 and TRBJ2-2; 9 bases are a match to TRBD2. CDR3 length: 15 amino acids. The V segment lost 5 bases and the J segment 5 bases; nucleotides outside the gene matches: 6. Looked up from germline, CDR1 is SSHAT and CDR2 is FNYEAQ (reference sequence). CDR3 sequence (DNA): TGTGCCAGCAGCGTTAGCGGGAGCAGAACCGGGGAGCTGTTTTTT. Residues: CASSVSGSRTGELFF.

J is TRBJ2-2 and V is TRBV9; 8 bases are a match to TRBD2. Germline V CDR1 and CDR2: SGDLS, YYNGEE. This CDR3 is built from 17 residues. The V segment lost 2 bases and the J segment 4 bases; nucleotides outside the gene matches: 10. CDR3 sequence reads: CASSVMVGLAGTGELFF. In DNA form, the CDR3 reads TGTGCCAGCAGCGTTATGGTCGGGCTAGCGGGCACCGGGGAGCTGTTTTTT.

V is TRBV5-1 and J is TRBJ2-3; no firm D call. V gave up 0 bases and J gave up 0 bases, with 20 bases separating them. In germline, CDR1 is SGHRS, CDR2 YFSETQ. This CDR3 has 19 residues. This chain's CDR3 is CASSLAPVGVGSSTDTQYF. The CDR3 bases are TGCGCCAGCAGCTTGGCTCCGGTAGGAGTCGGGTCAAGCACAGATACGCAGTATTTT.

The rearrangement links TRBV3-1 (or the pseudogene TRBV3-2) to TRBJ2-1, with 9 bases aligning to TRBD2. V was clipped by 4 bases and J by 10 bases; unmatched bases: 5. Germline V gene sequence: CDR1 LGHDT, CDR2 YNNKEL (reference sequence). The CDR3 spans 13 residues. The CDR3 DNA follows: TGTGCCAGCAGCCGTTTCCTAGCGGGAGAGCAGTTCTTC. This sequence encodes CASSRFLAGEQFF.

With regard to this clone: The DNA is omitted, as the CDR3 cannot be located on it reliably, and the CDR3 follows TCRdb's listing. The genes are TRBV21-1 and TRBJ1-5. TRBV21-1 is listed as a pseudogene. The CDR3 has 19 amino acids, counting both end residues. The CDR3 spells CASRFGSGTRFFVNQPQHF.

In its sample, this clone was seen a few times. The V and J genes are TRBV7-9 and TRBJ1-4, with D unclear. Germline V gene sequence: CDR1 SEHNR, CDR2 FQNEAQ (reference sequence). The CDR3 runs 15 residues. Trimming cost V 2 bases and J 0 bases, with 7 bases left between them. This CDR3 reads CASSLRASTNEKLFF. As DNA, the CDR3 is TGTGCCAGCAGCTTAAGAGCCTCAACTAATGAAAAACTGTTTTTT.

This clone was picked up a small number of times. The chain joins TRBV21-1 to TRBJ2-7; TRBD2, the D gene given by the table, was not confirmed from the DNA. TRBV21-1 is recorded as a pseudogene. The CDR3 has 17 amino acids. The CDR3 sequence is CASSKELGGLEFYEQYF. The CDR3 region has the DNA TGTGCCAGCAGCAAAGAGTTAGGGGGACTAGAATTCTACGAGCAGTACTTC.

The V call is TRBV19, the J call TRBJ1-3; the D is unclear. V gave up 3 bases and J gave up 4 bases, with 16 bases separating them. CDR1 LNHDA and CDR2 SQIVND come from the germline V gene (reference sequence). This CDR3 has 16 amino acids. The CDR3 sequence: CASSIERGAVGNTIYF. The CDR3 DNA is TGTGCCAGTAGTATTGAAAGAGGAGCCGTGGGAAACACCATATATTTT.

The rearrangement links TRBV5-1 to TRBJ2-7; 12 bases fit TRBD1. This CDR3 contains 15 residues. Trimming removed 5 bases from V and 3 bases from J; junction bases left unmatched: 6. Germline V gene sequence: CDR1 SGHRS, CDR2 YFSETQ. CDR3 bases: TGCGCCAGCAGGTCCGGGACAGGGGGCTTCTACGAGCAGTACTTC. Translation: CASRSGTGGFYEQYF.

In its sample, this clone was seen once. The chain employs TRBV6-5 and TRBJ1-5; possibly TRBD1 for D (5 bases). Trimming took 7 bases from V and 4 from J, leaving 11 bases between them. Germline V gives CDR1 MNHEY, CDR2 SVGAGI. CDR3 length equals 13 residues. The CDR3, as DNA: TGTGCCAGCACCCAGGACAATAATCAGCCCCAGCATTTT. It yields the protein CASTQDNNQPQHF.

The rearrangement uses TRBV11-2 and TRBJ1-3, with D possibly being TRBD1 (5 bases). The germline gives CDR1 SGHAT, CDR2 FQNNGV. V shed 3 bases and J shed 3 bases, with 12 bases lying between them. There are 15 residues in the CDR3. The CDR3 region is CASSFGGRNGNTIYF. In DNA, the CDR3 is TGTGCCAGCAGCTTCGGGGGAAGAAATGGAAACACCATATATTTT.

The genes are TRBV6-2 or TRBV6-3 and TRBJ1-2, with TRBD1 as a possible D gene (6 bases). The CDR3 is made up of 15 amino acids. V was shortened by 5 bases and J by 3 bases, with 16 bases between the two germline ends. Germline values: CDR1 MNHEY, CDR2 SVGEGT. The chain's CDR3 is CASSPQGSEYYGYTF. Written as DNA, the CDR3 is TGTGCCAGCAGTCCACAGGGATCCGAGTACTATGGCTACACCTTC.